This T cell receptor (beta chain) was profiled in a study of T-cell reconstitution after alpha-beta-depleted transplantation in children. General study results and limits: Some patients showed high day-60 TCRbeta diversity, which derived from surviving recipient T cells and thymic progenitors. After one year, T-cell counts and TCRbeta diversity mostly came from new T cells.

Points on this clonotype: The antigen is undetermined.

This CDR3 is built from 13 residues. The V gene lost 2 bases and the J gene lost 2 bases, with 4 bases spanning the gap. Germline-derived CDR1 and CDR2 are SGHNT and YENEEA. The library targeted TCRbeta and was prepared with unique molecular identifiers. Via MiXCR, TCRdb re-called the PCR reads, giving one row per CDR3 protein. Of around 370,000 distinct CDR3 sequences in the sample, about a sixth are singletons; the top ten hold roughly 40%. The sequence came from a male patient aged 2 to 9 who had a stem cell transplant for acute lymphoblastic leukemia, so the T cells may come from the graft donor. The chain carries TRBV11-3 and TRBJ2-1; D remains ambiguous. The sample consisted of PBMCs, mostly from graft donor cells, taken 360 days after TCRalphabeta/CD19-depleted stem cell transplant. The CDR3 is CASSLYTYNEQFF. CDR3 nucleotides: TGTGCCAGCAGCTTATATACCTACAATGAGCAGTTCTTC.